The 17 T cell receptor beta chains below come from one sample, sequenced in a study of blood T cell repertoires in COVID-19. Using immunoSEQ multiplex PCR, the repertoire was profiled, and TCRdb retains in-frame clones only, with some absent. The data hold 300,000 to 400,000 clones, with over 75% observed a single time. Material for sequencing was PBMCs or T cells enriched from blood (not recorded which). The receptors were sampled from a woman in her thirties with acute COVID-19.

The V and J genes are TRBV7-7 and TRBJ2-1; TRBD1 agrees at 9 bases. The ends lost 4 bases at V and 8 bases at J; junction bases unmatched: 3. There are 13 residues in the CDR3. CDR1 SSHAT and CDR2 FNYEAQ come from the germline V gene (reference sequence). The CDR3 nucleotides are TGTGCCAGCAGCTCACAGGGGGCCGATGAGCAGTTCTTC. Protein product: CASSSQGADEQFF.

The chain recombines TRBV3-1 (or the pseudogene TRBV3-2) with TRBJ1-1, with no clear D. Germline values: CDR1 LGHDT, CDR2 YNNKEL (reference sequence). The V gene lost 0 bases and the J gene lost 5 bases, with 10 bases spanning the gap. The CDR3 is made up of 14 amino acids. The chain's CDR3 is CASSQEGGWTEAFF. As DNA, the CDR3 is TGTGCCAGCAGCCAAGAGGGAGGGTGGACTGAAGCTTTCTTT.

The chain carries TRBV7-6 and TRBJ2-3; D may be TRBD2 (7 bases). Trimming cost V 1 base and J 1 base, with 18 bases left between them. This CDR3 has 18 amino acids. Germline assignment: CDR1 SGHVS and CDR2 FNYEAQ. The CDR3 region is CASSLGVGGGRRTDTQYF. CDR3 nucleotides: TGTGCCAGCAGCTTAGGCGTTGGGGGGGGGCGGCGCACAGATACGCAGTATTTT.

The gene calls are TRBV2 and TRBJ1-2; 11 nucleotides line up with TRBD1. Germline CDR1 reads SNHLY; CDR2 reads FYNNEI. The CDR3 covers 15 residues. The V segment lost 6 bases and the J segment 7 bases; nucleotides outside the gene matches: 10. The CDR3: CASRIRDRGTGGYTF. The CDR3 region has the DNA TGTGCCAGCAGGATCCGGGACAGGGGGACAGGTGGCTACACCTTC.

The CDR3 loop is CASRTAVGASDTQYF. The CDR3 DNA reads TGTGCCAGCAGGACGGCAGTAGGGGCTTCAGATACGCAGTATTTT. The chain couples TRBV5-5 to TRBJ2-3; D may be TRBD1 (5 bases). The CDR3 spans 15 residues. The V gene lost 5 bases and the J gene lost 4 bases, with 17 bases spanning the gap. Germline CDR1 reads SGHKS; CDR2 reads YYEKEE (reference sequence).

The rearrangement links TRBV12-3 or TRBV12-4 to TRBJ1-6; D gene uncertain. The length of the CDR3 is 13 residues. Trimming took off 5 bases at V and 10 bases at J, with 12 bases between the two ends. The CDR3 coding sequence is TGTGCCAGCAGTATTACACGGGTCTCACCCCTCCACTTT. Amino acid sequence: CASSITRVSPLHF.

The chain combines TRBV27 with TRBJ2-2, with 8 bases fitting TRBD2. The CDR3 is made up of 14 amino acids. From germline, CDR1 is MNHEY and CDR2 SMNVEV (reference sequence). The trim removed 6 bases at V and 5 bases at J, leaving 5 bases unmatched. CDR3 residues: CASRVGGATGELFF. CDR3 DNA: TGTGCCAGCAGGGTCGGGGGGGCGACCGGGGAGCTGTTTTTT.

The V call is TRBV3-1 (or the pseudogene TRBV3-2), the J call TRBJ2-2, with 11 positions matching TRBD2. Germline CDR1 LGHDT, CDR2 YNNKEL (reference sequence). The CDR3 sequence is 14 residues long. Losses at the gene ends were 8 bases for V and 4 bases for J; bases not matched to a gene: 3. CDR3 region: CASRGLAVTGELFF. CDR3 bases: TGTGCCAGCCGGGGACTAGCGGTCACCGGGGAGCTGTTTTTT.

V and J are TRBV21-1 and TRBJ2-1; the table's D call, TRBD2, was not checked against the DNA. TRBV21-1 is designated a pseudogene. The CDR3 has 16 amino acids. Here the CDR3 DNA reads TGTGCCAGCAGCAAAGGGGGCCTAGCGGGGGTCCATGAGCAGTTCTTC. Translated, it gives CASSKGGLAGVHEQFF.

The chain employs TRBV20-1 and TRBJ2-7, with 7 bases aligning to TRBD2. Trimming cost V 6 bases and J 3 bases; bases outside gene matches: 11. The CDR3 extends over 14 amino acids. Germline CDR1 DFQATT, CDR2 SNEGSKA (reference sequence). The CDR3 loop is CSASRGDGYYEQYF. CDR3 in DNA: TGCAGTGCAAGTCGGGGGGATGGATACTACGAGCAGTACTTC.

The chain has TRBV5-4 and TRBJ2-1, with 8 bases aligning to TRBD2. The CDR3 is 16 residues long. Trimming removed 3 bases from V and 5 bases from J; junction bases left unmatched: 10. CDR1 is SGHNT and CDR2 is YYREEE in the germline V gene (reference sequence). The DNA for the CDR3 is TGTGCCAGCAGCTGGAAAGCGGGGGCGCTCAACAATGAGCAGTTCTTC. Its protein is CASSWKAGALNNEQFF.

The gene calls are TRBV10-3 and TRBJ2-7, with 10 bases identical to TRBD1. Losses at the gene ends were 10 bases for V and 7 bases for J; bases not matched to a gene: 13. The CDR3 length is 14 residues. Germline CDR1 and CDR2: ENHRY and SYGVKD. Here the CDR3 reads CATLGDRGGWEQYF. The CDR3 DNA reads TGTGCCACCCTCGGGGACAGGGGTGGGTGGGAGCAGTACTTC.

The chain carries TRBV7-9 and TRBJ1-5; D is ambiguous. The germline V gene has CDR1 SEHNR and CDR2 FQNEAQ (reference sequence). V lost 4 bases to trimming and J lost 2 bases, with 12 bases between them. The CDR3 contains 15 residues. Here the CDR3 reads CASSSSGRRNQPQHF. CDR3 nucleotide sequence: TGTGCCAGCAGCTCATCCGGGAGACGCAATCAGCCCCAGCATTTT. The full variable domain, completed using reference TRBV7-9 and TRBJ1-5, is DTGVSQNPRHKITKRGQNVTFRCDPISEHNRLYWYRQTLGQGPEFLTYFQNEAQLEKSRLLSDRFSAERPKGSFSTLEIQRTEQGDSAMYLCASSSSGRRNQPQHFGDGTRLSIL.

As regards this clone: A read error may account for a junction end that differs from germline. The J gene is TRBJ1-6, the V gene TRBV5-4, with no clear D. The CDR3 covers 16 residues. CDR1 is SGHNT, CDR2 YYREEE, per germline (reference sequence). CDR3 in DNA: TGTGCCAGCAGCCTTGTACTGGGCTCGGCTAATTCACCCCTTCACTTT. It encodes CASSLVLGSANSPLHF.

This clone was found a few times. The CDR3 reads CASSQESLGSTEAFF. The CDR3 DNA reads TGTGCCAGCAGCCAGGAATCGTTGGGGAGCACTGAAGCTTTCTTT. V and J are TRBV4-2 and TRBJ1-1; D uncertain. Germline values: CDR1 LGHNA, CDR2 YNFKEQ. The V end was cut by 3 bases, the J end by 4 bases, with 15 bases between. This CDR3 is built from 15 residues.

The chain combines TRBV29-1 with TRBJ1-4; D not resolved. Trimming cost V 7 bases and J 4 bases, with 10 bases left between them. Germline CDR1 and CDR2: SQVTM and ANQGSEA. The CDR3 covers 12 residues. CDR3 sequence reads: CSGGRSNEKLFF. DNA of the CDR3: TGCAGCGGTGGGAGAAGTAATGAAAAACTGTTTTTT.

This chain connects TRBV30 to TRBJ1-2, with 8 positions matching TRBD1. This CDR3 is built from 11 residues. Germline V lookup: CDR1 GTSNPN, CDR2 SVGIG (reference sequence). V trimming: 8 bases; J trimming: 4 bases; junction bases outside the gene matches: 3. CDR3 loop: CAEDRGYGYTF. The CDR3 DNA reads TGTGCCGAAGACAGGGGCTATGGCTACACCTTC.